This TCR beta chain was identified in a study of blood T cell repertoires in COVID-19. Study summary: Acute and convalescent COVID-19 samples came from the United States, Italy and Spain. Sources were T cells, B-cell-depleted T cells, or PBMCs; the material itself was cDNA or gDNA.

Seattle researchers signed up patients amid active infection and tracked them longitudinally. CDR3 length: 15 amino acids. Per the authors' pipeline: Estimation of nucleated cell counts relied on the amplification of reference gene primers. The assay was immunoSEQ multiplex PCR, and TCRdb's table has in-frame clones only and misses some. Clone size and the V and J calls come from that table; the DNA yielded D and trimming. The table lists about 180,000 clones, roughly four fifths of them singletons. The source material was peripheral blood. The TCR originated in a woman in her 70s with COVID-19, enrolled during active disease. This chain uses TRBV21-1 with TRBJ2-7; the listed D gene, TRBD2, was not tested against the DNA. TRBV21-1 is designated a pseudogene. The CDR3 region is CASSNGGREAEEQYF. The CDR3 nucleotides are TGTGCCAGCAGCAACGGCGGGAGGGAAGCCGAGGAGCAGTACTTC.